This T cell receptor (beta chain) was recovered during a study of shared clonotypes between healthy human individuals. The method was immunoSEQ multiplex PCR; TCRdb's version includes in-frame clones alone and lacks a portion of them. The data contain 950,000 to 1,200,000 clones, approximately 77% of them singletons. V lost 0 bases to trimming and J lost 12 bases; unmatched junction nucleotides: 6. Looked up from germline, CDR1 is LGHNA and CDR2 is YNFKEQ. The CDR3 runs 15 residues. Splitting of CD4+ cells produced CD45RA+ naive and CD45RA-negative memory subsets. The TCR originated in a young man in good health. Some clones in this sample may be carry-over from other donors' samples. Sequencing input: memory CD4+ T cells from PBMCs. Documented subset: CD45RA-negative fraction. This rearrangement joins TRBV4-2 to TRBJ2-1; TRBD2 aligns across 12 bases. The CDR3 region has the DNA TGTGCCAGCAGCCAAGAGCGGACTAGCGGGATACGGCAGTTCTTC. Its protein product is CASSQERTSGIRQFF.